This TCR beta chain was observed in a study of T cell changes during pregnancy in multiple sclerosis. The CDR3 consists of 15 residues. The V gene lost 3 bases and the J gene lost 6 bases, with 18 bases spanning the gap. CDR1 and CDR2 from the germline V gene are MDHEN and SYDVKM. Some clones are missing from TCRdb's copy, which holds only in-frame ones; the method was immunoSEQ multiplex PCR. The sample includes 30,000 or so clones, over 85% of them seen just once. Specimen: CD8+ T cells from peripheral blood mononuclear cells, collected in the first trimester of pregnancy. The chain links TRBV28 to TRBJ2-7; D gene unclear. The sequence derives from a female donor with multiple sclerosis, enrolled in a pregnancy study. CDR3 region: CASSFVAIEWSEQYF. As DNA, the CDR3 is TGTGCCAGCAGTTTCGTAGCTATTGAGTGGTCCGAGCAGTACTTC.